This T cell receptor (beta chain) was captured by sequencing in a study of CD8 T cells in ankylosing spondylitis. Regarding the study as a whole: Reported data indicate significant enrichment of disease-linked clones within matched ankylosing spondylitis synovial fluid. In ankylosing spondylitis blood, a motif of roughly eight highly homologous TCR beta variants appeared characteristic.

The CDR3 loop spans 14 amino acids. V was shortened by 4 bases and J by 6 bases, with 10 bases between the two germline ends. Germline CDR1 is LNHNV and CDR2 is YYDKDF (reference sequence). A single record per CDR3 protein comes from TCRdb applying MiXCR to the 5' RACE reads. In the table there are about 130,000 distinct CDR3 sequences, over 7% of which are singletons. In this sample, this clonotype turned up many times. Its antigen is still unknown. The sequenced sample consisted of blood, either unsorted or a sorted T cell fraction (not recorded which). The V call is TRBV15, the J call TRBJ1-6; D is ambiguous. The clonotype originates from a male donor with ankylosing spondylitis or in good health (not recorded which). The CDR3 sequence: CATSTAASNSPLHF. The CDR3 DNA reads TGTGCCACCAGCACGGCCGCCAGTAATTCACCCCTCCACTTT. Full variable domain (missing parts from reference TRBV15 and TRBJ1-6): DAMVIQNPRYQVTQFGKPVTLSCSQTLNHNVMYWYQQKSSQAPKLLFHYYDKDFNNEADTPDNFQSRRPNTSFCFLDIRSPGLGDTAMYLCATSTAASNSPLHFGNGTRLTVT.